This T cell receptor beta chain was identified during a study of beta chain features in type 1 diabetes. Study observations and caveats: Compared to healthy donors, patients appeared to have naive, central memory and Treg TCRB repertoires that were more alike.

The V and J ends lost 0 bases and 2 bases respectively, with 12 bases between them. CDR3 length equals 16 residues. Germline V lookup: CDR1 LGHNT, CDR2 FRNRAP. This clone was counted between two and nine times. Its antigen is unidentified. Cells sorted by CD45RO/CCR7/CD25/CD127/CD95/CD27 comprised CD4+ naive, central memory, regulatory and stem cell-like memory cells. Reverse transcription of all isolated RNA meant that expressed TCRB transcripts were sequenced. About 3.57 million reads, on average, came from each naive, central memory and regulatory T cell sample. Some clones are missing from TCRdb's copy, which holds only in-frame ones; the method was immunoSEQ multiplex PCR. The table shows under 900,000 clones, with about a sixth occurring only once.

The chain combines TRBV12-5 with TRBJ2-3; D unresolved. Specimen: naive CD4+ T cells from blood. The source of this sequence is a woman aged 18 to 35 in good health. The CDR3 nucleotides read TGTGCTAGTGGTTTGGTACTATTTTGGTACACAGATACGCAGTATTTT. Protein: CASGLVLFWYTDTQYF. Variable domain in full (rest from reference TRBV12-5 and TRBJ2-3): DARVTQTPRHKVTEMGQEVTMRCQPILGHNTVFWYRQTMMQGLELLAYFRNRAPLDDSGMPKDRFSAEMPDATLATLKIQPSEPRDSAVYFCASGLVLFWYTDTQYFGPGTRLTVL.